One and the same sample provided the 10 T cell receptor beta chains below, sequenced in a study of post-analysis software for immune sequencing data. Study-level points and caveats: A few TRBV segments appeared more often in patients than in controls, and TRBV5-6, TRBV5-1 and TRBV20-1 were among these.

Which antigens these TCRs recognize remains unknown. Unique molecular identifiers were carried by the TCR beta cDNA libraries. TCRdb independently ran MiXCR on the PCR reads; one entry per CDR3 protein. In the table there are about 430,000 distinct CDR3 sequences, 35% to 45% of which are singletons. Sequencing was done on a sample of blood. These receptors originate from a girl aged 2-10 years with multiple sclerosis.

This clonotype was seen a few times. The CDR3 nucleotides are TGTGCCAGCCTCAGTGACGCGGGCAATGAGCAGTTCTTC. It translates to CASLSDAGNEQFF. The V and J genes are TRBV7-9 and TRBJ2-1; possible D gene TRBD2, 5 bases. The V end was cut by 8 bases, the J end by 6 bases, with 14 bases between. The CDR3 is 13 amino acids. Germline CDR1 SEHNR, CDR2 FQNEAQ (reference sequence).

The chain couples TRBV4-1 to TRBJ1-6; D not certain. The CDR3 is 16 residues long. Germline lookup yields CDR1 MGHRA and CDR2 YSYEKL. Trimming pared 0 bases from V and 0 bases from J, leaving 6 bases between. The DNA of the CDR3 is TGCGCCAGCAGCCAAGATTGGAGCTCCTATAATTCACCCCTCCACTTT. Residues: CASSQDWSSYNSPLHF.

The genes are TRBV28 and TRBJ1-2, with no clear D. Germline-derived CDR1 and CDR2 are MDHEN and SYDVKM. Deletions cut 3 bases from V and 0 bases from J, with 5 bases between. CDR3 length equals 13 residues. CDR3 region: CASSFGTNYGYTF. CDR3 bases: TGTGCCAGCAGTTTCGGCACTAACTATGGCTACACCTTC.

This clonotype turned up a few times. This chain links TRBV20-1 with TRBJ2-1; 10 bases are a match to TRBD2. V trimming: 5 bases; J trimming: 2 bases; junction bases outside the gene matches: 6. Germline values: CDR1 DFQATT, CDR2 SNEGSKA (reference sequence). CDR3 length equals 15 residues. CDR3 nucleotides: TGCAGTGCTCATCCTAGCGGGGGAGCCTACAATGAGCAGTTCTTC. Protein: CSAHPSGGAYNEQFF.

The chain employs TRBV7-9 and TRBJ2-3; TRBD1 matches at 9 bases. With V trimmed by 5 bases and J by 1 base, 13 bases remained unmatched. The CDR3 is made up of 18 amino acids. Germline CDR1 is SEHNR and CDR2 is FQNEAQ (reference sequence). The CDR3 DNA reads as TGTGCCAGCAGCCCAGCCGGGACAGGGCGCGGGGGCACAGATACGCAGTATTTT. It yields the protein CASSPAGTGRGGTDTQYF.

Details on this clonotype: One end of the junction fails to match germline, which may point to a read error. The chain links TRBV7-3 to TRBJ2-7; 10 bases map to TRBD2. Germline lookup yields CDR1 SGHTA and CDR2 FQGTGA. CDR3 length equals 15 residues. The CDR3 loop is CASSVTSGNSYEQYF. Here the CDR3 DNA reads TGTGCCAGCAGCGTAACTAGCGGGAACTCCTACGAGCAGTACTTC.

The rearrangement uses TRBV25-1 and TRBJ2-5, with D unresolved. This CDR3 has 13 residues. In germline, CDR1 is MGHDK, CDR2 SYGVNS. V dropped 6 bases and J dropped 0 bases, with 8 bases sitting between them. The CDR3 nucleotides read TGTGCCAGCAGCGATAAGTACCAAGAGACCCAGTACTTC. It yields the protein CASSDKYQETQYF.

The V and J genes are TRBV27 and TRBJ2-1; 7 positions agree with TRBD2. This CDR3 contains 15 residues. CDR1 is MNHEY and CDR2 is SMNVEV in the germline V gene (reference sequence). V shed 4 bases, J shed 3 bases, and the junction held 6 bases outside the gene matches. In nucleotides, the CDR3 is TGTGCCAGCAGTTCGGGTCCGGGGGGCTACAATGAGCAGTTCTTC. Amino acid sequence: CASSSGPGGYNEQFF.

J is TRBJ1-5 and V is TRBV6-1, with D unresolved. CDR1 and CDR2 from the germline V gene are MNHNS and SASEGT. The CDR3 contains 14 residues. Between the trimmed V and J ends, which lost 1 base and 9 bases, there was a span of 13 bases. The CDR3 loop is CASSEGLGVGPQHF. CDR3 sequence (DNA): TGTGCCAGCAGTGAAGGGCTTGGGGTCGGGCCCCAGCATTTT.

In the case of this clonotype: This CDR3 is missing its conserved last phenylalanine or tryptophan, likely due to a read error. V gene TRBV5-5 combines with J gene TRBJ2-5; D perhaps matches TRBD1 (6 bases). Trimming took off 4 bases at V and 0 bases at J, with 19 bases between the two ends. The CDR3 runs to 17 residues. CDR1 SGHKS and CDR2 YYEKEE come from the germline V gene (reference sequence). The chain's CDR3 is CASSHVIDRRYQETQYS. CDR3 in DNA: TGTGCCAGCAGCCATGTTATCGACAGGAGGTACCAAGAGACCCAGTACTCC.